Sequencing of this T cell receptor beta chain was carried out in a study of blood T cells in healthy people across ages. There are a few counts of this clonotype. The antigen is unknown. Since a much larger clone is just one base distant, this may be a read error. PCR was performed a second time for about 7 to 11 cycles using a sample-barcoded 5' primer and a J-beta primer mix. MiXCR was run by TCRdb on the 5' RACE reads, yielding one entry per CDR3 protein. The data contain just under 900,000 distinct CDR3 sequences, 25% to 35% of them singletons. Germline V gene sequence: CDR1 DFQATT, CDR2 SNEGSKA (reference sequence). V lost 7 bases to trimming and J lost 2 bases; unmatched junction nucleotides: 5. The CDR3 length is 16 residues. Regarding the study as a whole: Total diversity from one million sequenced T cells was likely underestimated.

Healthy Caucasians from Russia aged roughly 6 to 95 served as donors. The specimen sequenced was blood. The chain employs TRBV20-1 and TRBJ2-1, with 16 nucleotides matching TRBD2. This receptor was identified in a woman aged 80 or over in good health. The CDR3 bases are TGCAGTGTTCCGGGGACTAGCGGGGGGGCCTACAATGAGCAGTTCTTC. Translated, it gives CSVPGTSGGAYNEQFF.